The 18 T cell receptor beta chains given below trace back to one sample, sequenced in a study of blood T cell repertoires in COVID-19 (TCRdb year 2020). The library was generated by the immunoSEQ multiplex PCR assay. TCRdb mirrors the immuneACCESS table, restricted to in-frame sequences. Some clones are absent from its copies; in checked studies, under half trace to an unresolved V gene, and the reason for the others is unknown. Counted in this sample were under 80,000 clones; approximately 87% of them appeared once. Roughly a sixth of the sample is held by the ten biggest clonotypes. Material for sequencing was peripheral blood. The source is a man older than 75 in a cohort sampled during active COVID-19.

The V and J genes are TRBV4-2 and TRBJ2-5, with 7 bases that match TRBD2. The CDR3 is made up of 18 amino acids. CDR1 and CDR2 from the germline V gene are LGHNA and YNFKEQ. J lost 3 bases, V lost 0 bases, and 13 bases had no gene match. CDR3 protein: CASSQDLYRASGEETQYF. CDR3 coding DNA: TGTGCCAGCAGCCAAGATTTATATCGGGCTAGCGGCGAAGAGACCCAGTACTTC.

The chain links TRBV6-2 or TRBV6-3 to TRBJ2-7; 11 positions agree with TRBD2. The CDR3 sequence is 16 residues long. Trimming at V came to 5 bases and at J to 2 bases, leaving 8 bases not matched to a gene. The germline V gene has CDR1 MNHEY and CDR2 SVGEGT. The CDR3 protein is CASSTLLAGGPYEQYF. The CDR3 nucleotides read TGTGCCAGCAGTACCCTCCTAGCGGGGGGACCCTACGAGCAGTACTTC.

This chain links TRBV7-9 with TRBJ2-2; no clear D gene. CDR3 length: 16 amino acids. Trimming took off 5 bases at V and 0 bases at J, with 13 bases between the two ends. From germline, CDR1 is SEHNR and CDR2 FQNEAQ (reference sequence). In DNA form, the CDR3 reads TGTGCCAGCAGCCCCTCCCTCCCCTCGAACACCGGGGAGCTGTTTTTT. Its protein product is CASSPSLPSNTGELFF.

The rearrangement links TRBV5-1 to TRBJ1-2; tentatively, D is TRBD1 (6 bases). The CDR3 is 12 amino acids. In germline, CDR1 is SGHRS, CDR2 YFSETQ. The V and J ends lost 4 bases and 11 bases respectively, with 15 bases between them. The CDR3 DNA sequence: TGCGCCAGCAGCCCGGACAGTCCCGGTTACACCTTC. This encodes CASSPDSPGYTF.

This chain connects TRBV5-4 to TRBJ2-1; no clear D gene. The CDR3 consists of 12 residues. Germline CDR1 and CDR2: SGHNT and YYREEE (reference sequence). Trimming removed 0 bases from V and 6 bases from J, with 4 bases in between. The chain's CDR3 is CASSLGSNEQFF. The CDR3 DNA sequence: TGTGCCAGCAGCTTGGGCAGCAATGAGCAGTTCTTC.

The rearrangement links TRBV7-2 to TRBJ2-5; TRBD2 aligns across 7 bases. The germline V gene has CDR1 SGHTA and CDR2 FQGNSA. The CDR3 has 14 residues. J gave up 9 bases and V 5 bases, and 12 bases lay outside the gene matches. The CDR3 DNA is TGTGCCAGCAGCAACCTCGGGACCCGGGGGGCCCAGTACTTC. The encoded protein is CASSNLGTRGAQYF.

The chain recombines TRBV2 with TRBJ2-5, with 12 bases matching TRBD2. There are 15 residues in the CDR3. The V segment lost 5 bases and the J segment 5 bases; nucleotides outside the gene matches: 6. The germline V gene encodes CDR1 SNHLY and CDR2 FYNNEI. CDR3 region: CASSLGLAGYETQYF. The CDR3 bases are TGTGCCAGCAGTCTCGGACTAGCGGGGTACGAGACCCAGTACTTC.

The CDR3 protein is CASSLQGLDYEQYV. CDR3 coding DNA: TGTGCCAGCAGTCTACAGGGTCTTGACTACGAGCAGTACGTC. V usage is TRBV6-6 and J usage is TRBJ2-7, with TRBD1 as a possible D gene (6 bases). V gave up 5 bases and J gave up 3 bases, with 14 bases separating them. Germline-derived CDR1 and CDR2 are MNHNY and SVGAGI (reference sequence). The CDR3 is 14 amino acids.

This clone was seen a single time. DNA for the CDR3: TGTGCCAGCAGAGAACGACAGGGGGTCGACAATGAGCAGTTCTTC. Translating gives CASRERQGVDNEQFF. The rearrangement links TRBV27 to TRBJ2-1; 9 nucleotides match TRBD1. Germline V gene data show CDR1 as MNHEY and CDR2 as SMNVEV (reference sequence). The CDR3 extends over 15 amino acids. Unmatched junction bases numbered 8, after V lost 6 bases and J lost 5 bases.

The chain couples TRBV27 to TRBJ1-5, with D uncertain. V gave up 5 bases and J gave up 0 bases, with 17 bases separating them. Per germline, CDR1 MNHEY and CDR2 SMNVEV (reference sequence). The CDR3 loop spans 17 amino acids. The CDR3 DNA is TGTGCCAGCAGTCCCCTACCTCCGCGGGCTAGCAATCAGCCCCAGCATTTT. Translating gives CASSPLPPRASNQPQHF.

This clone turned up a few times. The CDR3 sequence: CASSDTGGGNQPQHF. CDR3 nucleotide sequence: TGTGCCAGCAGTGATACAGGGGGTGGAAATCAGCCCCAGCATTTT. The chain combines TRBV2 with TRBJ1-5, with 8 bases identical to TRBD1. The CDR3 has 15 residues. Germline assignment: CDR1 SNHLY and CDR2 FYNNEI. Trimming cost V 3 bases and J 4 bases; bases outside gene matches: 5.

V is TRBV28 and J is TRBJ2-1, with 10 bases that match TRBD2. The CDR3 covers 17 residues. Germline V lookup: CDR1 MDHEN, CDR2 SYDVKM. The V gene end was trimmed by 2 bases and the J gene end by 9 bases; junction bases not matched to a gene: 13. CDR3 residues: CASSLIAQTSGVGEQFF. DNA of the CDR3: TGTGCCAGCAGTTTAATCGCGCAAACTAGCGGGGTCGGTGAGCAGTTCTTC. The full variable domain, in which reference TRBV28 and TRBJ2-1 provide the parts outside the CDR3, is DVKVTQSSRYLVKRTGEKVFLECVQDMDHENMFWYRQDPGLGLRLIYFSYDVKMKEKGDIPEGYSVSREKKERFSLILESASTNQTSMYLCASSLIAQTSGVGEQFFGPGTRLTVL.

The CDR3 loop reads CASSYSAGGQIRAYEQYV. Written as DNA, the CDR3 is TGTGCCAGCAGTTACTCCGCGGGGGGACAAATTCGGGCCTACGAGCAGTACGTC. The chain is built from TRBV6-2 or TRBV6-3 and TRBJ2-7; 8 nucleotides align to TRBD2. From germline, CDR1 is MNHEY and CDR2 SVGEGT. V shed 0 bases and J 2 bases; nucleotides not matched to a gene: 12. The CDR3 totals 18 residues.

CDR3 sequence (DNA): TGTGCCAGCAAACAGGGGGCTTATAGCAATCAGCCCCAGCATTTT. It specifies CASKQGAYSNQPQHF. The V call is TRBV2, the J call TRBJ1-5; 9 bases are shared with TRBD1. This CDR3 is built from 15 residues. The junction had 4 bases not matched to a gene; V was cut back by 7 bases and J by 0 bases. CDR1 is SNHLY and CDR2 is FYNNEI in the germline V gene. Looking up the rest from reference TRBV2 and TRBJ1-5 gives the full variable domain: EPEVTQTPSHQVTQMGQEVILRCVPISNHLYFYWYRQILGQKVEFLVSFYNNEISEKSEIFDDQFSVERPDGSNFTLKIRSTKLEDSAMYFCASKQGAYSNQPQHFGDGTRLSIL.

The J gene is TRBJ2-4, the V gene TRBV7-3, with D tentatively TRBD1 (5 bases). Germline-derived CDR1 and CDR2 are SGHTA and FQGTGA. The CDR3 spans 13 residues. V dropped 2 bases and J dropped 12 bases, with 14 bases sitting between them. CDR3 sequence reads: CASSLLSGQAQYF. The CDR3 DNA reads TGTGCCAGCAGCTTACTGAGTGGACAAGCTCAGTACTTC.

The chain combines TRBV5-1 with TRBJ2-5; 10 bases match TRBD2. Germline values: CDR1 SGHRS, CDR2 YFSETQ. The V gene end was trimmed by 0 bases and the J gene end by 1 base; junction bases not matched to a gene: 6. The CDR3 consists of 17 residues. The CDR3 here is CASSLDRGLASQETQYF. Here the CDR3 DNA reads TGCGCCAGCAGCTTGGATAGGGGACTAGCGAGCCAAGAGACCCAGTACTTC.

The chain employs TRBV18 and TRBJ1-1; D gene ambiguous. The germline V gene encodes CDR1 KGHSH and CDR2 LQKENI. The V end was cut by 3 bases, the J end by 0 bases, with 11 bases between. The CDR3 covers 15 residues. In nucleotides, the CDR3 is TGTGCCAGCTCACCCAGACTGAACCTGAACACTGAAGCTTTCTTT. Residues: CASSPRLNLNTEAFF.

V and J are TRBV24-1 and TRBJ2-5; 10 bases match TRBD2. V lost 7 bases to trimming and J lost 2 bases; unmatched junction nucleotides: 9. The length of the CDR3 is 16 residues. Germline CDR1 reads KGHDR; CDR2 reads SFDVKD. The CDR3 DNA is TGTGCCACCAGCGCTAGCGGGGGTTATCCACAAGAGACCCAGTACTTC. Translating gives CATSASGGYPQETQYF.